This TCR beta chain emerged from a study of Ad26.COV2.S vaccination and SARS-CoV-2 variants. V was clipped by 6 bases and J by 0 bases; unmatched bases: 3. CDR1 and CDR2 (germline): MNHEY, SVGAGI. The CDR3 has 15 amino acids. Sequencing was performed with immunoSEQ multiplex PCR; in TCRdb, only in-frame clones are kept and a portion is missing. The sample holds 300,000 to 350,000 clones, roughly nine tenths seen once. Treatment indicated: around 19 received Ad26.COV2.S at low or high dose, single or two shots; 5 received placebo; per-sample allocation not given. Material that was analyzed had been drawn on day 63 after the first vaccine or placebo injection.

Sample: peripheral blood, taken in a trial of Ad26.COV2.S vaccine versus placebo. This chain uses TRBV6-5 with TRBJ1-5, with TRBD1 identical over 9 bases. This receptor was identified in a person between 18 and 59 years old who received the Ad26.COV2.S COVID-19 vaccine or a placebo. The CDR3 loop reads CASRQQGASNQPQHF. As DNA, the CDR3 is TGTGCCAGCAGACAACAGGGGGCTAGCAATCAGCCCCAGCATTTT.